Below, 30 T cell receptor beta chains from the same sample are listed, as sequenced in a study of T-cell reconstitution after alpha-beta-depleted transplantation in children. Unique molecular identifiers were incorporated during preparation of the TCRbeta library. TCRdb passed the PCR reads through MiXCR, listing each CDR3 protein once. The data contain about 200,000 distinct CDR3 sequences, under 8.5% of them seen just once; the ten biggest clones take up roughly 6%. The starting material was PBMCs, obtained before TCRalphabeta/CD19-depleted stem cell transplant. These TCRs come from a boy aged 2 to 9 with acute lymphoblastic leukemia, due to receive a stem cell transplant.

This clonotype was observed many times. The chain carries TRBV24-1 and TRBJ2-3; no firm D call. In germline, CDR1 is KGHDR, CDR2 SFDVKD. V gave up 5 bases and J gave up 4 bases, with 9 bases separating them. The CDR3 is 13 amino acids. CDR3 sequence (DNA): TGTGCCACCAGTGGGGTAGGCGCAGATACGCAGTATTTT. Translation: CATSGVGADTQYF.

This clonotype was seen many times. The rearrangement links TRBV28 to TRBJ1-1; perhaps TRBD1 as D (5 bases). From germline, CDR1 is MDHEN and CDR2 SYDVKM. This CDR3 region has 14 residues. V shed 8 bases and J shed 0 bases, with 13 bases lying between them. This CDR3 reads CASVPGLMNTEAFF. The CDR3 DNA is TGTGCCAGCGTACCAGGGCTCATGAACACTGAAGCTTTCTTT.

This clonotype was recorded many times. In DNA form, the CDR3 reads TGTGCCAGCTTCCTAGCGGGTAGCACAGATACGCAGTATTTT. Translating gives CASFLAGSTDTQYF. The chain has TRBV7-2 and TRBJ2-3; 8 bases agree with TRBD2. There are 14 residues in the CDR3. Germline V lookup: CDR1 SGHTA, CDR2 FQGNSA. Trimming removed 8 bases from V and 0 bases from J; junction bases left unmatched: 4.

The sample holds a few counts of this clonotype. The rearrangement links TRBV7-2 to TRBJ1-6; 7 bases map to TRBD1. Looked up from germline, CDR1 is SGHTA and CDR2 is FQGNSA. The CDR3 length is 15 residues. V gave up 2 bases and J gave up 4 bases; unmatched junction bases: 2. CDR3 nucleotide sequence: TGTGCCAGCAGCTTAAGACAGGGTTATAATTCACCCCTCCACTTT. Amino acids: CASSLRQGYNSPLHF. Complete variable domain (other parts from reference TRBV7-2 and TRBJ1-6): GAGVSQSPSNKVTEKGKDVELRCDPISGHTALYWYRQSLGQGLEFLIYFQGNSAPDKSGLPSDRFSAERTGGSVSTLTIQRTQQEDSAVYLCASSLRQGYNSPLHFGNGTRLTVT.

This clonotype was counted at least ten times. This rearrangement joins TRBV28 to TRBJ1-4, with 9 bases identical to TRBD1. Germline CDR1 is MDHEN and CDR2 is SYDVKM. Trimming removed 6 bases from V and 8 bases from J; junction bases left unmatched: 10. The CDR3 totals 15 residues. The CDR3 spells CASSPAGTGFEKLFF. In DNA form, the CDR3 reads TGTGCCAGCAGCCCGGCCGGGACAGGGTTCGAAAAACTGTTTTTT.

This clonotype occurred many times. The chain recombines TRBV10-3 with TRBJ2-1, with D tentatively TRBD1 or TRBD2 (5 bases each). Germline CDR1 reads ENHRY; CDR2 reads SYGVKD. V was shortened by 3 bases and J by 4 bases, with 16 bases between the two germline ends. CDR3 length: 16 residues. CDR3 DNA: TGTGCCATCAGTGAAGTCGGGGCTAGCAGTTACAATGAGCAGTTCTTC. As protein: CAISEVGASSYNEQFF.

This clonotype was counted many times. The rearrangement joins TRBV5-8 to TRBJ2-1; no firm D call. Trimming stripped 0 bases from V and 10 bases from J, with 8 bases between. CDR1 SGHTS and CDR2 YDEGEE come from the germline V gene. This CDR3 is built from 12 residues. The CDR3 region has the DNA TGTGCCAGCAGCTTGGAGAAGGGAGAGCAGTTCTTC. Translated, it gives CASSLEKGEQFF.

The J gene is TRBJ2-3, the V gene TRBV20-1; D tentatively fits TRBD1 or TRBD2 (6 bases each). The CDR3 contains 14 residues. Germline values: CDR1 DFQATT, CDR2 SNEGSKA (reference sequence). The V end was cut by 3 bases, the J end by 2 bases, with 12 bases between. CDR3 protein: CSARGGRATDTQYF. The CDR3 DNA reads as TGCAGTGCTAGGGGGGGCCGGGCCACAGATACGCAGTATTTT.

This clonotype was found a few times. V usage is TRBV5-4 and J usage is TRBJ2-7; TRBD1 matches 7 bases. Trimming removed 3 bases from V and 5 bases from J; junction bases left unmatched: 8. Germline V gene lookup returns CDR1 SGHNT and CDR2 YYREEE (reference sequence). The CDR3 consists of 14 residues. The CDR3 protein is CASSSRGGLNEQYF. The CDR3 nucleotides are TGTGCCAGCAGCTCAAGAGGGGGCCTCAACGAGCAGTACTTC.

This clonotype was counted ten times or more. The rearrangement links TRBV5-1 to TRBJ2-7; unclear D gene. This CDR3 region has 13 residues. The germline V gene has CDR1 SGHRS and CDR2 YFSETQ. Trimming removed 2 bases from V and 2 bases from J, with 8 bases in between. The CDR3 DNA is TGCGCCAGCAGCTTACAGAGTCCCTACGAGCAGTACTTC. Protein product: CASSLQSPYEQYF.

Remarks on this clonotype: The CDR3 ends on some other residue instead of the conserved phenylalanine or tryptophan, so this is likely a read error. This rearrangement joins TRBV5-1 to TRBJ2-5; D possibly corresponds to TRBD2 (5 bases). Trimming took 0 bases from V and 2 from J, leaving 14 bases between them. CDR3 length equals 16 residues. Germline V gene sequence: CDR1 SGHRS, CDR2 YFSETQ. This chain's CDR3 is CASSLEGLGLQETQYV. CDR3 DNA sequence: TGCGCCAGCAGCTTGGAGGGTTTAGGACTTCAAGAGACCCAGTACGTC.

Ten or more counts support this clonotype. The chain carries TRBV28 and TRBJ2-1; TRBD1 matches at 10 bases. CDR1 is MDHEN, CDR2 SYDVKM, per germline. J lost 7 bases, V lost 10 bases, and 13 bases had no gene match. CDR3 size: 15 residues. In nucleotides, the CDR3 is TGTGCCACCAAGAGGGGGACAGGGGTTGAAAATGAGCAGTTCTTC. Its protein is CATKRGTGVENEQFF.

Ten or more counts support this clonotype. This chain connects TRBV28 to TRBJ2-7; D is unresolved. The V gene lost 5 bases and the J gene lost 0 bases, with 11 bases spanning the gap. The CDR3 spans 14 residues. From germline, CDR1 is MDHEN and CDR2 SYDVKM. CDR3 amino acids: CASSVSLPSYEQYF. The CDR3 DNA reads TGTGCCAGCAGTGTATCACTGCCCTCCTACGAGCAGTACTTC.

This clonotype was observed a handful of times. CDR3 protein: CASMGVASYEQYF. CDR3 nucleotide sequence: TGTGCCAGCATGGGAGTAGCCTCCTACGAGCAGTACTTC. The chain has TRBV6-2 or TRBV6-3 and TRBJ2-7; possible D gene TRBD2, 5 bases. Germline values: CDR1 MNHEY, CDR2 SVGEGT. Trimming pared 7 bases from V and 0 bases from J, leaving 10 bases between. CDR3 length: 13 residues.

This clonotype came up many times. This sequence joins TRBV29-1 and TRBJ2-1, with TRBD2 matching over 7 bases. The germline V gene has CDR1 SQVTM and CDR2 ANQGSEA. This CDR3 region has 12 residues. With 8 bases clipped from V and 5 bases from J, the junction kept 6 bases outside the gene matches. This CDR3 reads CSYDLADNEQFF. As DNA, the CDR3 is TGCAGCTATGATCTAGCGGACAATGAGCAGTTCTTC.

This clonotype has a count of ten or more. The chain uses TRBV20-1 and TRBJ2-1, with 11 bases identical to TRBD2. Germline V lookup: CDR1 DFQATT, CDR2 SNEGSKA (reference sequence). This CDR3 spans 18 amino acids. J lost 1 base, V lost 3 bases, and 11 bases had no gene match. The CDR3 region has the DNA TGCAGTGCTAGTGTGCTAGCGGGGGGAACCTCGTCCTACAATGAGCAGTTCTTC. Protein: CSASVLAGGTSSYNEQFF.

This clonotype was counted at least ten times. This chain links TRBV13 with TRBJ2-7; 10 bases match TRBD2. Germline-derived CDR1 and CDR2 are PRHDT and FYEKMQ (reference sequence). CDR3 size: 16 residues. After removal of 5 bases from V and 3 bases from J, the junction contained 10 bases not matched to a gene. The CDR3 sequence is CASSTGGTSEIYEQYF. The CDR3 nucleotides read TGTGCCAGCAGCACAGGGGGGACTAGCGAAATCTACGAGCAGTACTTC.

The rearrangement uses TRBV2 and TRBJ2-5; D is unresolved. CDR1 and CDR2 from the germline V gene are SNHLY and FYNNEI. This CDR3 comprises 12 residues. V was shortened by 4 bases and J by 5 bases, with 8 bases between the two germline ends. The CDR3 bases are TGTGCCAGCAGTGGAGGCTACGAGACCCAGTACTTC. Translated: CASSGGYETQYF.

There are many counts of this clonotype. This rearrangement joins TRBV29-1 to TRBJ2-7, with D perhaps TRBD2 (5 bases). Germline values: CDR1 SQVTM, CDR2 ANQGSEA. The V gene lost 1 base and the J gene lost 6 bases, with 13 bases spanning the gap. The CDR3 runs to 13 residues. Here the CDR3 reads CSVEATGFGEQYF. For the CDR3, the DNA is TGCAGCGTTGAAGCCACGGGGTTCGGCGAGCAGTACTTC.

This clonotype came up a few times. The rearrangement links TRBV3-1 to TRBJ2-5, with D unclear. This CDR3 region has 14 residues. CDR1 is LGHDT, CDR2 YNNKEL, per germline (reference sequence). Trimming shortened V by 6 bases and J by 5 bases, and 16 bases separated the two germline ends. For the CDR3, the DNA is TGTGCCAGCAGACTCGGACCAAGCCGCGAGACCCAGTACTTC. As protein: CASRLGPSRETQYF.

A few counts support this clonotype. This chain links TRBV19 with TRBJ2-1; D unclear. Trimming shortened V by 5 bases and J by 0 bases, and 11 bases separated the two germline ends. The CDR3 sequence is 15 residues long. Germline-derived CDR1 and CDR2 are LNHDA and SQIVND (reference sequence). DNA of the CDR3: TGTGCCAGTAGTGAGACTTCTAGCTCCTACAATGAGCAGTTCTTC. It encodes CASSETSSSYNEQFF.

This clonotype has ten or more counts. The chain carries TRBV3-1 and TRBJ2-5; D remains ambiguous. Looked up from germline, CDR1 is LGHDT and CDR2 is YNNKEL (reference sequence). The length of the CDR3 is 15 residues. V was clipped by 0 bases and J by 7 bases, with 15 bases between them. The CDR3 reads CASSQDPAGFGTQYF. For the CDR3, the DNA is TGTGCCAGCAGCCAAGATCCGGCTGGCTTCGGGACCCAGTACTTC.

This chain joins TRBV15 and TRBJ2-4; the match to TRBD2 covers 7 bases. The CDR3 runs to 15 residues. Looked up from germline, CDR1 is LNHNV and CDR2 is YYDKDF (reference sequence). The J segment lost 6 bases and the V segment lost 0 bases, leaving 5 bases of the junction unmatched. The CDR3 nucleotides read TGTGCCACCAGCAGAGAGGGGGGGGGATTAAACATTCAGTACTTC. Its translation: CATSREGGGLNIQYF.

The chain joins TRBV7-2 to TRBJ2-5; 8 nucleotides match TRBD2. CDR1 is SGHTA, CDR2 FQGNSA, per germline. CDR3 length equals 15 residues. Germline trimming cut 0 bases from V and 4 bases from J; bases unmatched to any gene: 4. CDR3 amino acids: CASSLAPGGGETQYF. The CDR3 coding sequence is TGTGCCAGCAGCTTAGCACCGGGAGGGGGAGAGACCCAGTACTTC.

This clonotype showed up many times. CDR3 in DNA: TGCAGTGCTAGAGATAGGTCAGCCAAAAACATTCAGTACTTC. As protein: CSARDRSAKNIQYF. V gene TRBV20-1 combines with J gene TRBJ2-4; D ambiguous. Per the germline V gene, CDR1 is DFQATT and CDR2 is SNEGSKA (reference sequence). Between the trimmed V and J ends, which lost 0 bases and 0 bases, there was a span of 6 bases. This CDR3 spans 14 amino acids.

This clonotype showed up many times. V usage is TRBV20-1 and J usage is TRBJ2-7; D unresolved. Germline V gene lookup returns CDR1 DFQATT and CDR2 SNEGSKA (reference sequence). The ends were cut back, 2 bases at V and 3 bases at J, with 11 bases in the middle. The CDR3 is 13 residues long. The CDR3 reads CSARFSQNYEQYF. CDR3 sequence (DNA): TGCAGTGCTAGATTCAGTCAAAACTACGAGCAGTACTTC.

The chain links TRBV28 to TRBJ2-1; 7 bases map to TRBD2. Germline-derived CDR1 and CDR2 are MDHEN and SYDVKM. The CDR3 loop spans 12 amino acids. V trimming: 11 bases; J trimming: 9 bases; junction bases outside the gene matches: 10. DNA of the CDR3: TGTGCCGCCAAGGCTGGGGGGGGTGAGCAGTTCTTC. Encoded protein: CAAKAGGGEQFF.

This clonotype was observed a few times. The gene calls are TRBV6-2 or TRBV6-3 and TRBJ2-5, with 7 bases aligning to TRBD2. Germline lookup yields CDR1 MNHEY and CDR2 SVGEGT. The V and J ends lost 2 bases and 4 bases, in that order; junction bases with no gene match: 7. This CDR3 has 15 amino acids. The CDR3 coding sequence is TGTGCCAGCAGTTACGTCGGGGGGAGTGGAGAGACCCAGTACTTC. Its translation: CASSYVGGSGETQYF.

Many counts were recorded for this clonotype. Here the CDR3 reads CSARSAETQYF. The CDR3 DNA is TGCAGTGCTAGATCTGCCGAGACCCAGTACTTC. The chain couples TRBV20-1 to TRBJ2-5; D is uncertain. CDR1 is DFQATT, CDR2 SNEGSKA, per germline (reference sequence). Trimming removed 2 bases from V and 5 bases from J, with 6 bases in between. The CDR3 has 11 amino acids.

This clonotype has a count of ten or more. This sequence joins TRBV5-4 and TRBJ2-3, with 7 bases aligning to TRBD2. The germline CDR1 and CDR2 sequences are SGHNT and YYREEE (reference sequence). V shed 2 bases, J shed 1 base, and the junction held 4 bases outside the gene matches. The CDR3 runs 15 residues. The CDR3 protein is CASSFLAGGTDTQYF. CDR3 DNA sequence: TGTGCCAGCAGCTTTCTGGCGGGGGGCACAGATACGCAGTATTTT.